The clone carrying this T cell receptor beta chain was detected many times. TCRdb re-called the 5' RACE reads through MiXCR, storing one row per CDR3 protein. The sample carries 39,000 or so distinct CDR3 sequences, 7% to 10% recorded once. These data belong to a study of chronic HIV infection and antiretroviral therapy. The CDR3 totals 15 residues. Looked up from germline, CDR1 is SQVTM and CDR2 is ANQGSEA. V lost 3 bases and J 3 bases, leaving 15 bases between the germline ends. The material sequenced was peripheral blood. The chain joins TRBV29-1 to TRBJ2-1; the D gene is possibly TRBD1 (5 bases). The source is an adult who had HIV and had not received antiretroviral therapy, or was an uninfected healthy control (not recorded which). The CDR3 DNA follows: TGCAGCGTTGATTTAGACAGATCCGACTACAATGAGCAGTTCTTC. This encodes CSVDLDRSDYNEQFF.